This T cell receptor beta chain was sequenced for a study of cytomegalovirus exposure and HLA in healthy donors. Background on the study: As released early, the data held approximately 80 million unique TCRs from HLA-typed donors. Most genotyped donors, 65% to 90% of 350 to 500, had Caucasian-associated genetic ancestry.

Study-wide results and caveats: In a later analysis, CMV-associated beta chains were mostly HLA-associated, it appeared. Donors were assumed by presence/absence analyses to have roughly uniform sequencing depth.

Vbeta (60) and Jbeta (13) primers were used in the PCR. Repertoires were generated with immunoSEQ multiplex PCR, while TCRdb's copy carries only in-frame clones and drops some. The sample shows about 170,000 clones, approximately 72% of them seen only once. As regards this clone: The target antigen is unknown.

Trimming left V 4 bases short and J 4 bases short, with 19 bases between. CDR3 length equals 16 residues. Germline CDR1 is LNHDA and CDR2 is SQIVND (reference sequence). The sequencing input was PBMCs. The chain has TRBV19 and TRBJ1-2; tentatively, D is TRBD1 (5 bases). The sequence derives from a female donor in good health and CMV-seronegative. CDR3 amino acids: CASSKKRDSLFYGYTF. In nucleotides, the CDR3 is TGTGCCAGTAGTAAAAAACGGGACTCCCTCTTCTATGGCTACACCTTC.